This TCR beta chain was obtained from a study of post-analysis software for immune sequencing data. A few counts support this clonotype. What it binds is unknown. Unique molecular identifiers featured in each of the TCR beta cDNA libraries. T cells, roughly 1 to 10 million of them, yielded some 500,000 cDNA molecules. TCRdb analysed the PCR reads with MiXCR anew, one entry per CDR3 protein. Here the sample spans 180,000 or so distinct CDR3 sequences, 29% being singletons. Whole-study results and caveats: Same-batch preparations were strongly co-clustered by F measure. When patients were compared with controls, four to six TRBV segments were more frequent, TRBV5-6, TRBV5-1 and TRBV20-1 among them.

Trimming at V came to 4 bases and at J to 0 bases, leaving 5 bases not matched to a gene. The CDR3 sequence is 16 residues long. Germline CDR1 SEHNR, CDR2 FQNEAQ (reference sequence). The TCR originated in a girl aged 2-17 years with multiple sclerosis. The chain joins TRBV7-9 to TRBJ2-1; 8 nucleotides agree with TRBD2. The sample consisted of blood. This CDR3 reads CASSSIAGSSYNEQFF. The CDR3 coding sequence is TGTGCCAGCAGCTCTATAGCGGGGAGCTCCTACAATGAGCAGTTCTTC.